This T cell receptor (beta chain) was recovered during a study of identical twins. In TCRdb, the 5' RACE reads were re-called with MiXCR into one record per CDR3 protein. Of a few hundred thousand distinct CDR3 sequences listed, roughly a tenth were seen once; the top ten hold more than 8.5%. General study results and limits: Potential partial confounding of zero-insertion analyses by invariant MAIT and iNKT cells was noted. Cord blood's abundant beta clonotypes had fewer insertions, unlike memory repertoires.

The CDR3 length is 17 residues. CDR1 is LGHDT, CDR2 YNNKEL, per germline (reference sequence). Trimming removed 5 bases from V and 0 bases from J; junction bases left unmatched: 11. This clonotype was seen a handful of times. Its matching antigen is unknown. The chain employs TRBV3-1 and TRBJ1-2; TRBD1 matches 8 bases. This receptor was taken from a man aged 45-65 years in good health. The source material was memory T cells sorted from blood. Here the CDR3 reads CASSDRPDRGSNYGYTF. The CDR3, as DNA: TGTGCCAGCAGCGACCGACCCGACAGGGGATCTAACTATGGCTACACCTTC.